Below are 21 T cell receptor beta chains sequenced from a single sample in a study of blood T cells in healthy people across ages. A second PCR of about 6 to 11 cycles used a sample-barcoded 5' primer and a J-beta primer mix. TCRdb processed the 5' RACE reads anew with MiXCR; each CDR3 protein has one entry. The sample contains fewer than 750,000 distinct CDR3 sequences, roughly 48% of which appear only once. Sequenced: blood. The receptors originated from a man older than 75 in good health.

This clonotype was detected many times. The chain uses TRBV7-9 and TRBJ2-1, with 14 nucleotides matching TRBD2. Germline lookup yields CDR1 SEHNR and CDR2 FQNEAQ (reference sequence). With V trimmed by 5 bases and J by 8 bases, 5 bases remained unmatched. CDR3 length: 15 residues. The CDR3 DNA sequence: TGTGCCAGCAGCCCCGGACTAGCGGGGGGCCATGAGCAGTTCTTC. Translated: CASSPGLAGGHEQFF.

This clonotype was observed many times. The chain recombines TRBV6-6 with TRBJ2-7; 7 nucleotides align to TRBD1. Germline V gene data show CDR1 as MNHNY and CDR2 as SVGAGI (reference sequence). J was trimmed by 4 bases and V by 6 bases; bases with no gene match: 9. This CDR3 spans 14 amino acids. In DNA form, the CDR3 reads TGTGCCAGCAGCGGACAGGTTCTCGAGTACGAGCAGTACTTC. Its protein is CASSGQVLEYEQYF.

V usage is TRBV4-1 and J usage is TRBJ1-2; no firm D call. CDR3 length equals 15 residues. Germline loops: CDR1 MGHRA, CDR2 YSYEKL. V was shortened by 1 base and J by 4 bases, with 13 bases between the two germline ends. CDR3 residues: CASSQVGEVTYGYTF. Written as DNA, the CDR3 is TGCGCCAGCAGCCAAGTTGGGGAGGTGACCTATGGCTACACCTTC.

The chain recombines TRBV29-1 with TRBJ2-2; D may match TRBD1 or TRBD2 (5 bases each). Trimming removed 3 bases at V and 0 bases at J, with 8 bases between. Per germline, CDR1 SQVTM and CDR2 ANQGSEA. This CDR3 spans 14 amino acids. In DNA form, the CDR3 reads TGCAGCGTTGATGGGGGTACGAACACCGGGGAGCTGTTTTTT. Translating it yields CSVDGGTNTGELFF.

This chain connects TRBV20-1 to TRBJ2-5; 7 nucleotides match TRBD2. CDR1 is DFQATT, CDR2 SNEGSKA, per germline (reference sequence). This CDR3 region has 15 residues. Unmatched junction bases numbered 13, after V lost 6 bases and J lost 3 bases. The DNA of the CDR3 is TGCAGTGCCCGAAATCCCTCCCGGGGGGAAGAGACCCAGTACTTC. This encodes CSARNPSRGEETQYF.

The genes are TRBV7-2 and TRBJ2-5, with 10 bases lining up with TRBD2. The CDR3 length is 20 residues. Germline CDR1 SGHTA, CDR2 FQGNSA. After removal of 0 bases from V and 1 base from J, the junction contained 14 bases not matched to a gene. The CDR3 DNA reads as TGTGCCAGCAGCTTAGCGCCCCCGTCTAGCGGGGGCCCACCCCAAGAGACCCAGTACTTC. This sequence encodes CASSLAPPSSGGPPQETQYF. Full variable domain (missing parts from reference TRBV7-2 and TRBJ2-5): GAGVSQSPSNKVTEKGKDVELRCDPISGHTALYWYRQSLGQGLEFLIYFQGNSAPDKSGLPSDRFSAERTGGSVSTLTIQRTQQEDSAVYLCASSLAPPSSGGPPQETQYFGPGTRLLVL.

The chain is built from TRBV11-2 and TRBJ2-1; the match to TRBD2 covers 10 bases. V trimming: 4 bases; J trimming: 4 bases; junction bases outside the gene matches: 10. The germline gives CDR1 SGHAT, CDR2 FQNNGV. The CDR3 is made up of 17 amino acids. CDR3 bases: TGTGCCAGCAGCTCCCTAGCGGGGGCCCTAATGTACAATGAGCAGTTCTTC. It translates to CASSSLAGALMYNEQFF.

The chain carries TRBV29-1 and TRBJ2-4, with 7 bases that match TRBD1. The DNA matches TRBJ2-5 better at its end, which makes the J call doubtful. The CDR3 consists of 13 residues. The V gene's germline CDR1 is SQVTM and CDR2 ANQGSEA. The CDR3 coding sequence is TGCAGCAGCGACAGGGCTAGTGGGGAGACCCAGTACTTC. Translating gives CSSDRASGETQYF.

A single count supports this clonotype. The CDR3 region has the DNA TGTGCCAGCAGCAAAGACAGGGGGTACAATCAGCCCCAGCATTTT. Translation gives CASSKDRGYNQPQHF. This chain uses TRBV27 with TRBJ1-5, with TRBD1 matching over 9 bases. Germline CDR1 MNHEY, CDR2 SMNVEV (reference sequence). V dropped 6 bases and J dropped 3; count of bases not matched to a gene: 6. CDR3 size: 15 residues.

The chain employs TRBV20-1 and TRBJ2-1, with a weak D call TRBD2 (5 bases). This CDR3 is 13 amino acids long. Germline values: CDR1 DFQATT, CDR2 SNEGSKA (reference sequence). Trimming removed 2 bases at V and 7 bases at J, with 12 bases between. The CDR3 sequence: CSARLPSNNEQFF. The CDR3 coding sequence is TGCAGTGCTAGACTTCCTAGCAATAATGAGCAGTTCTTC.

J is TRBJ2-1 and V is TRBV11-2; 11 nucleotides line up with TRBD2. The CDR3 is made up of 19 amino acids. CDR1 is SGHAT and CDR2 is FQNNGV in the germline V gene. The J segment lost 0 bases and the V segment lost 2 bases, leaving 9 bases of the junction unmatched. This chain's CDR3 is CASSLRLAGGPSSYNEQFF. The CDR3, as DNA: TGTGCCAGCAGCTTACGCCTAGCGGGAGGCCCGAGCTCCTACAATGAGCAGTTCTTC.

The CDR3 coding sequence is TGCGCCAGCAGCGCGTGGACTGGAAACGAGCAGTACTTC. Its protein product is CASSAWTGNEQYF. The chain carries TRBV5-1 and TRBJ2-7; tentatively, D is TRBD2 (5 bases). Germline V CDR1 and CDR2: SGHRS, YFSETQ. The CDR3 runs to 13 residues. Trimming took off 4 bases at V and 5 bases at J, with 13 bases between the two ends. The entire variable domain, with the rest obtained from reference TRBV5-1 and TRBJ2-7, is as follows: KAGVTQTPRYLIKTRGQQVTLSCSPISGHRSVSWYQQTPGQGLQFLFEYFSETQRNKGNFPGRFSGRQFSNSRSEMNVSTLELGDSALYLCASSAWTGNEQYFGPGTRLTVT.

The rearrangement uses TRBV20-1 and TRBJ2-5; unclear D gene. The CDR3 consists of 13 residues. Germline V gives CDR1 DFQATT, CDR2 SNEGSKA (reference sequence). Deletions cut 5 bases from V and 2 bases from J, with 12 bases between. CDR3 nucleotide sequence: TGCAGTGCTCCCGACACGACACAAGAGACCCAGTACTTC. Translated: CSAPDTTQETQYF.

This clonotype was detected a few times. The rearrangement joins TRBV12-3 or TRBV12-4 to TRBJ2-1; D might be TRBD1 or TRBD2, each matching 6 bases. The germline V and J ends were trimmed by 6 bases and 4 bases, with 19 bases remaining between them. The CDR3 extends over 16 amino acids. The CDR3 region is CASSPWRGQGYNEQFF. Written as DNA, the CDR3 is TGTGCCAGCAGCCCCTGGCGGGGTCAGGGGTACAATGAGCAGTTCTTC.

V is TRBV7-9 and J is TRBJ2-1; TRBD2 aligns across 11 bases. Germline V gives CDR1 SEHNR, CDR2 FQNEAQ (reference sequence). V lost 5 bases to trimming and J lost 0 bases; unmatched junction nucleotides: 9. The CDR3 totals 18 residues. CDR3 region: CASSPRLAGPSSYNEQFF. CDR3 nucleotide sequence: TGTGCCAGCAGCCCAAGACTAGCGGGGCCAAGCTCCTACAATGAGCAGTTCTTC.

This clonotype was recorded only once. As DNA, the CDR3 is TGCAGCGTGGAGGGCCTTAGACACAAAACCAATGAGCAGTTCTTC. Translated: CSVEGLRHKTNEQFF. The V gene is TRBV29-1, the J gene TRBJ2-1, with D tentatively TRBD2 (6 bases). The V end lost 6 bases, the J end lost 6 bases, and 21 bases lay between the germline ends. CDR1 is SQVTM, CDR2 ANQGSEA, per germline. This CDR3 contains 15 residues.

This clonotype was seen a handful of times. The genes are TRBV27 and TRBJ2-7; 7 bases align to TRBD1. CDR1 MNHEY and CDR2 SMNVEV come from the germline V gene (reference sequence). Germline trimming cut 4 bases from V and 4 bases from J; bases unmatched to any gene: 4. The CDR3 covers 13 residues. CDR3 DNA: TGTGCCAGCAGTTGGAACAGGGGATACGAGCAGTACTTC. This sequence encodes CASSWNRGYEQYF.

The J gene is TRBJ1-1, the V gene TRBV6-5; no clear D. The germline V gene encodes CDR1 MNHEY and CDR2 SVGAGI. V lost 5 bases, J lost 1 base, and 8 bases lay in between. CDR3 length: 13 amino acids. The CDR3 loop reads CASSGNTNTEAFF. CDR3 nucleotides: TGTGCCAGCAGTGGAAACACGAACACTGAAGCTTTCTTT.

This clonotype was seen a handful of times. The chain employs TRBV10-3 and TRBJ1-6, with 11 positions matching TRBD1. V lost 4 bases and J lost 8; bases outside the gene matches: 1. The CDR3 totals 14 residues. Germline lookup yields CDR1 ENHRY and CDR2 SYGVKD. CDR3 bases: TGTGCCATCAGTGCGGGACAGGGGGATTCACCCCTCCACTTT. It specifies CAISAGQGDSPLHF.

CDR3 coding DNA: TGTGCCAGCAGTTACACAGGAGACTATGGCTACACCTTC. Translating it yields CASSYTGDYGYTF. V gene TRBV2 combines with J gene TRBJ1-2, with a weak D call TRBD1 (5 bases). This CDR3 comprises 13 residues. Per germline, CDR1 SNHLY and CDR2 FYNNEI. Trimming removed 5 bases at V and 3 bases at J, with 10 bases between.

The chain recombines TRBV7-3 with TRBJ1-1; weak D call: TRBD1 (5 bases). V dropped 1 base and J dropped 0 bases, with 9 bases sitting between them. Germline V lookup: CDR1 SGHTA, CDR2 FQGTGA. The CDR3 spans 15 residues. The CDR3 loop is CASSLMPGMNTEAFF. In nucleotides, the CDR3 is TGTGCCAGCAGCTTAATGCCAGGGATGAACACTGAAGCTTTCTTT.